The entry below gives a single T cell receptor (beta chain) sequence along with its context. Germline V CDR1 and CDR2: SGDLS, YYNGEE. The CDR3 loop spans 16 amino acids. Trimming stripped 2 bases from V and 8 bases from J, with 19 bases between. Original data processing: Quantification of nucleated cells was approximated via reference gene primer amplification. The repertoire was sequenced with immunoSEQ multiplex PCR; TCRdb's copy has only in-frame clones and lacks some. V, J and clone size were drawn from that table, and D and trimming were deduced from the DNA. The sample has 200,000 to 250,000 clones; 85% to 90% are singletons. This sample was taken from a study of blood T cell repertoires in COVID-19. Study background: The United States, Italy and Spain provided the acute and convalescent COVID-19 samples. Sources were T cells, B-cell-depleted T cells, or PBMCs; the material itself was cDNA or gDNA.

The V gene is TRBV9, the J gene TRBJ1-4; D call uncertain. Sequencing was done on a sample of peripheral blood. The TCR sequence derives from an older man with acute or convalescent COVID-19. The CDR3 bases are TGTGCCAGCAGCGTCCTACCGGGGAGCCCTACGGAAAAACTGTTTTTT. This translates into CASSVLPGSPTEKLFF.